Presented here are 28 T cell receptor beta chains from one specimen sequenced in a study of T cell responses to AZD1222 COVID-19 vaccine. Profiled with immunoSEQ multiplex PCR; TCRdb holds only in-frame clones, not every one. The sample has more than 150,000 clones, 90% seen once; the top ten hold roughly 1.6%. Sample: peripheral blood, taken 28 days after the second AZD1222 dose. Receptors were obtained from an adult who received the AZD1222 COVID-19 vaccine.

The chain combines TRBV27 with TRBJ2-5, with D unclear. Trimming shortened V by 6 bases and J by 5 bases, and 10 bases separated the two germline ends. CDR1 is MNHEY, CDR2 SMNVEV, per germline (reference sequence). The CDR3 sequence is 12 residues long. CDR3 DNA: TGTGCCAGCAGCCCGACGGGTGAGACCCAGTACTTC. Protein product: CASSPTGETQYF.

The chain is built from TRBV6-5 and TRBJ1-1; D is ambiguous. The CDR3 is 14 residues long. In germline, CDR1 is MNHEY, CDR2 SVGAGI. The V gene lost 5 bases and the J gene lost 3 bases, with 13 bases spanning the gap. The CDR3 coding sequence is TGTGCCAGCAGTAAGCAAGGACGGGACACTGAAGCTTTCTTT. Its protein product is CASSKQGRDTEAFF.

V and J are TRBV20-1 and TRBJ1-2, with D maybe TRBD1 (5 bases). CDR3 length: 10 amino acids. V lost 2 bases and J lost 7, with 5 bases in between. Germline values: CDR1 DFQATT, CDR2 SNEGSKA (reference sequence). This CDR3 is CSARRGGYTF. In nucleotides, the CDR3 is TGCAGTGCTAGAAGGGGTGGCTACACCTTC.

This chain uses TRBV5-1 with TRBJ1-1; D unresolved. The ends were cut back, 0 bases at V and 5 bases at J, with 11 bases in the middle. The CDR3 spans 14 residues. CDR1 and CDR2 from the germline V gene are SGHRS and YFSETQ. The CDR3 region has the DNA TGCGCCAGCAGCTTGGCCGGGGTAAGGACTGAAGCTTTCTTT. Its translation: CASSLAGVRTEAFF.

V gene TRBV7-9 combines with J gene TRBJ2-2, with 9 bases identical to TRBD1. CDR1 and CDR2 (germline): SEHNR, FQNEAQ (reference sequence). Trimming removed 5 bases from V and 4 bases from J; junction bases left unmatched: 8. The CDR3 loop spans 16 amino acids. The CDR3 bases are TGTGCCAGCAGCAAGCCCGGGACAGGGAGCACCGGGGAGCTGTTTTTT. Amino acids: CASSKPGTGSTGELFF.

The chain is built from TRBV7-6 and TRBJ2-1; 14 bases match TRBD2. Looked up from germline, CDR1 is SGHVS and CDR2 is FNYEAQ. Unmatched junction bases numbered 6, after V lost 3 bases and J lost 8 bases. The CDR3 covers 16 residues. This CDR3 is CASSFGTSGSWDEQFF. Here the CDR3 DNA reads TGTGCCAGCAGCTTCGGGACTAGCGGGAGTTGGGATGAGCAGTTCTTC. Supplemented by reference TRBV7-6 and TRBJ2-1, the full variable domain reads GAGVSQSPRYKVTKRGQDVALRCDPISGHVSLYWYRQALGQGPEFLTYFNYEAQQDKSGLPNDRFSAERPEGSISTLTIQRTEQRDSAMYRCASSFGTSGSWDEQFFGPGTRLTVL.

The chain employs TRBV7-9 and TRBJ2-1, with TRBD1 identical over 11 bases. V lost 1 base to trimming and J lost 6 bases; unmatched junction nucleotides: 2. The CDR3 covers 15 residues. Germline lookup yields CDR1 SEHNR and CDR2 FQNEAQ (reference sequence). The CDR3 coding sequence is TGTGCCAGCAGCTTAGGTGGACAGGGGGCCAATGAGCAGTTCTTC. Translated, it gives CASSLGGQGANEQFF.

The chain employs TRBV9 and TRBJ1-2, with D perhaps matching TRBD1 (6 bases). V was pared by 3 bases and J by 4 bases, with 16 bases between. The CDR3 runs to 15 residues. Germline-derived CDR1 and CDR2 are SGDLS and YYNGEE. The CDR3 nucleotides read TGTGCCAGCAGCGCTCGAACAGGGAAGAGCTATGGCTACACCTTC. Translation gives CASSARTGKSYGYTF.

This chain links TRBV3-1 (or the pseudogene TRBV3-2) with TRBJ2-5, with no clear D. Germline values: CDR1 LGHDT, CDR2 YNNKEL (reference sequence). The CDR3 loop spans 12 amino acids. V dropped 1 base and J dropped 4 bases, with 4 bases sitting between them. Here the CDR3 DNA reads TGTGCCAGCAGCCAAGGAGGAGAGACCCAGTACTTC. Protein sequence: CASSQGGETQYF.

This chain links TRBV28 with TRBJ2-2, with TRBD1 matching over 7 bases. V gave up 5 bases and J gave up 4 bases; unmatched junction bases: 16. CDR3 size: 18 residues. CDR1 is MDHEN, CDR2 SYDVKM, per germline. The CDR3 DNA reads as TGTGCCAGCAGTCGGGACAGTCCGTCTCCAACGGGCACCGGGGAGCTGTTTTTT. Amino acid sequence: CASSRDSPSPTGTGELFF.

CDR3 in amino acids: CAISERGSQDTQYF. The CDR3 DNA sequence: TGTGCCATCAGTGAGAGGGGTAGCCAGGATACGCAGTATTTT. The chain joins TRBV10-3 to TRBJ2-3; D is perhaps TRBD1 (5 bases). V lost 2 bases to trimming and J lost 6 bases, with 12 bases between them. The length of the CDR3 is 14 residues. Looked up from germline, CDR1 is ENHRY and CDR2 is SYGVKD.

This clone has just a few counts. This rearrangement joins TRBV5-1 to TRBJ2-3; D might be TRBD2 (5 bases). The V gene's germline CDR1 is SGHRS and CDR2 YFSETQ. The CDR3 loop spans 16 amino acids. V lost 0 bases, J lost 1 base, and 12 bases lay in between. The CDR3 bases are TGCGCCAGCAGCTTGGATCTAGGGCGGGGCACAGATACGCAGTATTTT. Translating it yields CASSLDLGRGTDTQYF.

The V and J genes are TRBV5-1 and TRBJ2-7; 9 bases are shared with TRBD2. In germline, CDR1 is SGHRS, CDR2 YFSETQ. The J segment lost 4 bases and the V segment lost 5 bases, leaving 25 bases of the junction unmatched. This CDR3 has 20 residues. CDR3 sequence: CASSQAPGLALLESTYEQYF. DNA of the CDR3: TGCGCCAGCAGTCAAGCCCCGGGACTAGCCCTTTTAGAAAGTACTTACGAGCAGTACTTC.

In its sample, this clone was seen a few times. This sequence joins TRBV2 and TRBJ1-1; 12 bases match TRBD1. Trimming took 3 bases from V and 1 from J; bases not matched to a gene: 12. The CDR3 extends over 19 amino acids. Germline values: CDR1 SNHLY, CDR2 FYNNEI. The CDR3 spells CASSELGQGALGGNTEAFF. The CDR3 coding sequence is TGTGCCAGCAGTGAGTTGGGACAGGGGGCCCTTGGAGGGAACACTGAAGCTTTCTTT.

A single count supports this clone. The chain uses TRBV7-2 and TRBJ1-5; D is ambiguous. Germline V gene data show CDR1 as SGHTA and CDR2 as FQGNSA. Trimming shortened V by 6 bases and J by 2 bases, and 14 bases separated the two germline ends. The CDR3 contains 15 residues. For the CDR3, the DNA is TGTGCCAGCAGTGATGGTCCCTGGGGCAATCAGCCCCAGCATTTT. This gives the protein CASSDGPWGNQPQHF. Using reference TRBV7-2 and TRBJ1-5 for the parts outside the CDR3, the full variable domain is GAGVSQSPSNKVTEKGKDVELRCDPISGHTALYWYRQSLGQGLEFLIYFQGNSAPDKSGLPSDRFSAERTGGSVSTLTIQRTQQEDSAVYLCASSDGPWGNQPQHFGDGTRLSIL.

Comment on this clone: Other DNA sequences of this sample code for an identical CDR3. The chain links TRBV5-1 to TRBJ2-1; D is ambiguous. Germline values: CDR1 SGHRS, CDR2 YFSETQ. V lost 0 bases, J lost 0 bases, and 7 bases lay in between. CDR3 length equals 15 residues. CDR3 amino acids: CASSLVGSSYNEQFF. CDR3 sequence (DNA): TGCGCCAGCAGCTTGGTCGGTAGCTCCTACAATGAGCAGTTCTTC.

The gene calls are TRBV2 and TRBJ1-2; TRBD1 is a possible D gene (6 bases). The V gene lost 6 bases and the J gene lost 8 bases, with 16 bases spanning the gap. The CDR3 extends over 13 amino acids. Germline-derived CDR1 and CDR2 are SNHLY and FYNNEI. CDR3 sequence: CASRANREEGYTF. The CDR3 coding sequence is TGTGCCAGCAGGGCCAACAGGGAAGAGGGCTACACCTTC.

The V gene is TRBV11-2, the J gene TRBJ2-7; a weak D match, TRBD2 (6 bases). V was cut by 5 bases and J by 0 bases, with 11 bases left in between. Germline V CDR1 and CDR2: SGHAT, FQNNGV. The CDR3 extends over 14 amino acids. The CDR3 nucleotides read TGTGCCAGCAGCCCCCACGGGAGCTCCTACGAGCAGTACTTC. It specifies CASSPHGSSYEQYF.

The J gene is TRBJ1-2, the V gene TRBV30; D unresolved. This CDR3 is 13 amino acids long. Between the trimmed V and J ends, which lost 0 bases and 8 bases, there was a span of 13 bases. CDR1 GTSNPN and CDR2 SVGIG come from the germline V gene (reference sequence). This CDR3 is CAWSVPGFGGYTF. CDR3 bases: TGTGCCTGGAGTGTACCGGGCTTCGGCGGCTACACCTTC.

The DNA of the CDR3 is TGTGCCACCAAGGGACAGGGGGCACATAACACCGGGGAGCTGTTTTTT. Its translation is CATKGQGAHNTGELFF. This chain uses TRBV24-1 with TRBJ2-2; the match to TRBD1 covers 12 bases. The V segment lost 8 bases and the J segment 2 bases; nucleotides outside the gene matches: 5. Germline CDR1 is KGHDR and CDR2 is SFDVKD. CDR3 length equals 16 residues.

CDR3 region: CASRDREREKLFF. The CDR3 nucleotides read TGTGCCAGCAGGGACAGGGAACGAGAAAAACTGTTTTTT. This chain connects TRBV2 to TRBJ1-4, with 8 bases identical to TRBD1. Germline values: CDR1 SNHLY, CDR2 FYNNEI. CDR3 length equals 13 residues. V trimming: 6 bases; J trimming: 8 bases; junction bases outside the gene matches: 5.

This CDR3 is CASSQGWLAGGTGELFF. The CDR3 DNA reads as TGTGCCAGCAGCCAAGGCTGGCTAGCGGGGGGCACCGGGGAGCTGTTTTTT. The J gene is TRBJ2-2, the V gene TRBV14; 11 positions match TRBD2. Germline CDR1 is SGHDN and CDR2 is FVKESK. The CDR3 length is 17 residues. V lost 1 base and J lost 4; bases outside the gene matches: 5.

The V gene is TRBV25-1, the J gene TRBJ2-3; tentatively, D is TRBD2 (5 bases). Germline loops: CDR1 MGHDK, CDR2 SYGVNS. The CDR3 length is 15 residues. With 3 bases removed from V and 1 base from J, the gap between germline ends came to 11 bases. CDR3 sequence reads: CASSEEAHGTDTQYF. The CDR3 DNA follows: TGTGCCAGCAGTGAGGAGGCGCATGGCACAGATACGCAGTATTTT. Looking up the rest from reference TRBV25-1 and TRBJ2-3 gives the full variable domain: EADIYQTPRYLVIGTGKKITLECSQTMGHDKMYWYQQDPGMELHLIHYSYGVNSTEKGDLSSESTVSRIRTEHFPLTLESARPSHTSQYLCASSEEAHGTDTQYFGPGTRLTVL.

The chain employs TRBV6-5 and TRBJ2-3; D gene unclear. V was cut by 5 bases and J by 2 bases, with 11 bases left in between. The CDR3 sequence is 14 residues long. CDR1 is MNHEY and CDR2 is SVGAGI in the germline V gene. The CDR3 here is CASSLRFPTDTQYF. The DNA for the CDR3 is TGTGCCAGCAGTCTAAGGTTTCCCACAGATACGCAGTATTTT.

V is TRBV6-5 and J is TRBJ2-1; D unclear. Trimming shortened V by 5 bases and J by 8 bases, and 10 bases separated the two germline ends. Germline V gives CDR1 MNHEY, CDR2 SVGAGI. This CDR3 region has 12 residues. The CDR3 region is CASSPNIDEQFF. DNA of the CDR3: TGTGCCAGCAGTCCCAATATCGATGAGCAGTTCTTC.

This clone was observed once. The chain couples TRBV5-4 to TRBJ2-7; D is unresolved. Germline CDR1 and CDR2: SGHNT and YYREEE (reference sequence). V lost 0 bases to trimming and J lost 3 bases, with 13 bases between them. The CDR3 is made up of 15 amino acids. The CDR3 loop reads CASSLAGSNGYEQYF. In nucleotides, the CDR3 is TGTGCCAGCAGCTTGGCCGGCTCCAACGGCTACGAGCAGTACTTC.

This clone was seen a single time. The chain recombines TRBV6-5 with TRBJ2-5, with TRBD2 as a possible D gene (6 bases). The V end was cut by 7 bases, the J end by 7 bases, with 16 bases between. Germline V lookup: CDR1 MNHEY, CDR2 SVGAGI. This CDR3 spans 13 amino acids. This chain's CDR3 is CASTWLEGWTQYF. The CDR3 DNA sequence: TGTGCCAGCACCTGGCTGGAGGGATGGACCCAGTACTTC.

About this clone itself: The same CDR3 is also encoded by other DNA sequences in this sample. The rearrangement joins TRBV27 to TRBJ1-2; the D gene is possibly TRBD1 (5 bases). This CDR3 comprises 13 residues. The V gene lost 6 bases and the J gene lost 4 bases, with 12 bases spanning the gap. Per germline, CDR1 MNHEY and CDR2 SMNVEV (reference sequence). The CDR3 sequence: CASSPKGIYGYTF. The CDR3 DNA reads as TGTGCCAGCAGCCCCAAGGGGATCTATGGCTACACCTTC.